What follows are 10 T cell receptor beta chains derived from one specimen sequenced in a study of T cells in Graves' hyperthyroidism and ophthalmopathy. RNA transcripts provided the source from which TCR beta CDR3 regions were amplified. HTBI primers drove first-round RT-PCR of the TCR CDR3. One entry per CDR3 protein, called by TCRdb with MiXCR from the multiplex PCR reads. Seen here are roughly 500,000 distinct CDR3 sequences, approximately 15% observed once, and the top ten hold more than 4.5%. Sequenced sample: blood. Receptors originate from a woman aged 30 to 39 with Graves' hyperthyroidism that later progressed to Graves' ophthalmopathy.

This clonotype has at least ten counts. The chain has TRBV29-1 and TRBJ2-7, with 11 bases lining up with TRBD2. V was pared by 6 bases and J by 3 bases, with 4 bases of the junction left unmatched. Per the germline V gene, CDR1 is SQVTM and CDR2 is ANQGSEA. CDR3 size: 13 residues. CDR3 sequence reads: CSVRTSGSYEQYF. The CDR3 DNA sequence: TGCAGCGTCCGAACTAGCGGGAGCTACGAGCAGTACTTC.

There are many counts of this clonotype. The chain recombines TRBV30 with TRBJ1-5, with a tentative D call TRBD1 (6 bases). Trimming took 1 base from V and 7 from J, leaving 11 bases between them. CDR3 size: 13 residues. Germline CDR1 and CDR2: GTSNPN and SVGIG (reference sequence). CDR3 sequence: CAWSAQDRQPQHF. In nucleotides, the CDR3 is TGTGCCTGGAGTGCCCAAGACAGGCAGCCCCAGCATTTT.

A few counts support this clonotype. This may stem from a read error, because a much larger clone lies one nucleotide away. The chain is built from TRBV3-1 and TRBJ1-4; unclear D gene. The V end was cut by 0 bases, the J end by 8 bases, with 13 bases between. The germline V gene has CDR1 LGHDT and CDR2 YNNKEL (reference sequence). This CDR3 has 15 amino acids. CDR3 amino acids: CASSQDRVGFEKLFF. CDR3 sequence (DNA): TGTGCCAGCAGCCAAGATCGCGTCGGGTTCGAAAAACTGTTTTTT.

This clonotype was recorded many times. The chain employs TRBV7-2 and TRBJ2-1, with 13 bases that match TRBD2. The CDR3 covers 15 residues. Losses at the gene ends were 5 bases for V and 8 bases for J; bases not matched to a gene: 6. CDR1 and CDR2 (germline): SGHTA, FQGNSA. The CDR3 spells CASSVGLAGDHEQFF. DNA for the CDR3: TGTGCCAGCAGCGTAGGACTAGCGGGAGATCATGAGCAGTTCTTC.

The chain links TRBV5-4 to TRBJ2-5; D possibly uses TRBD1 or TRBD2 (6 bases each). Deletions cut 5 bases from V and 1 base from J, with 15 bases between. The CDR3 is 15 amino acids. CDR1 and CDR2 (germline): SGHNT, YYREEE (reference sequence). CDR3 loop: CASRTQGRPQETQYF. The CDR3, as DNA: TGTGCCAGCAGAACCCAGGGGAGGCCCCAAGAGACCCAGTACTTC.

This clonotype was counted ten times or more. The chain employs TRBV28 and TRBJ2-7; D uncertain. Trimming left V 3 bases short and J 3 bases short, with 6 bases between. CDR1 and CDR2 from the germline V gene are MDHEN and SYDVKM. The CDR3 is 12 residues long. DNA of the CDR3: TGTGCCAGCAGTTTTCTAATCTACGAGCAGTACTTC. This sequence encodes CASSFLIYEQYF.

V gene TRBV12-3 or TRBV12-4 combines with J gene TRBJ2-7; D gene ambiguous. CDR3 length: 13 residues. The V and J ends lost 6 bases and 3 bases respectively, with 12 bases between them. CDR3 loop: CASRLGSIYEQYF. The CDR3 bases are TGTGCCAGCAGATTGGGATCCATCTACGAGCAGTACTTC.

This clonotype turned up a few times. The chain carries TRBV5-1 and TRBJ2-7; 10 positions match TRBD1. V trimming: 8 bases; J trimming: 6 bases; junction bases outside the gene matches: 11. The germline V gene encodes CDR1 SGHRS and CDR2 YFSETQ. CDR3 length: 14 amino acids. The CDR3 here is CARSPGQGSCEQYF. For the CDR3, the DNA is TGCGCCAGATCGCCGGGACAGGGGTCGTGCGAGCAGTACTTC.

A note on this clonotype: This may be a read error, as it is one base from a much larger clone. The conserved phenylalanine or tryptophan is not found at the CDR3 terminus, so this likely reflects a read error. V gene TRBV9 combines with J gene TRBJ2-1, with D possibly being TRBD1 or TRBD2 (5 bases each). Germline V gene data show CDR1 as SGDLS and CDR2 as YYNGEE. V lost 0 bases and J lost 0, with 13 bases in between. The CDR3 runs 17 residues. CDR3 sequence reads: CASSVGGMGSSYNEQFS. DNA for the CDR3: TGTGCCAGCAGCGTAGGGGGGATGGGGAGCTCCTACAATGAGCAGTTCTCC.

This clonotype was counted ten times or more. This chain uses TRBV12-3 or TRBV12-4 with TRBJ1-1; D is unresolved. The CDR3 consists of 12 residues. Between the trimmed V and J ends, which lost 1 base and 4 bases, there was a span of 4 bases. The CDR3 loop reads CASSLETTEAFF. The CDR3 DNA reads TGTGCCAGCAGTTTAGAGACCACTGAAGCTTTCTTT.